The 29 T cell receptor beta chains below all came from one sample that was sequenced in a study of a mutant IDH1 vaccine in newly diagnosed glioma. The protocol was immunoSEQ multiplex PCR, while the TCRdb copy is restricted to in-frame clones and leaves out a portion. The profile shows 30,000 or so clones, about 88% of them singletons. Time point noted: baseline, week 1 (first vaccination visit). Treatment reported: pre-vaccination baseline after standard-of-care therapy. Sequencing used PBMCs, obtained from a glioma patient treated with radiotherapy, temozolomide or both. The source of these receptors is a woman aged 35 to 49 with glioma.

The chain uses TRBV6-6 and TRBJ1-6; no firm D call. Trimming took off 6 bases at V and 2 bases at J, with 8 bases between the two ends. Germline CDR1 and CDR2: MNHNY and SVGAGI (reference sequence). The CDR3 is made up of 14 amino acids. This chain's CDR3 is CASSPGTYNSPLHF. In nucleotides, the CDR3 is TGTGCCAGCAGCCCCGGGACCTATAATTCACCCCTCCACTTT.

The chain couples TRBV7-6 to TRBJ2-5, with TRBD1 matching 9 bases. Germline V lookup: CDR1 SGHVS, CDR2 FNYEAQ. The CDR3 has 16 amino acids. V was clipped by 5 bases and J by 4 bases; unmatched bases: 11. The CDR3, as DNA: TGTGCCAGCAGCCCCCGCCCAGGACAGGGGATAGAGACCCAGTACTTC. Amino acids: CASSPRPGQGIETQYF.

V is TRBV5-4 and J is TRBJ2-1, with a weak D call TRBD2 (6 bases). Looked up from germline, CDR1 is SGHNT and CDR2 is YYREEE (reference sequence). The CDR3 loop spans 15 amino acids. Trimming took off 0 bases at V and 0 bases at J, with 7 bases between the two ends. The CDR3 protein is CASSLGGDSYNEQFF. CDR3 sequence (DNA): TGTGCCAGCAGCTTGGGCGGGGACTCCTACAATGAGCAGTTCTTC.

The J gene is TRBJ2-7, the V gene TRBV6-1, with D unresolved. V lost 2 bases and J 1 base, leaving 6 bases between the germline ends. The CDR3 contains 13 residues. Germline values: CDR1 MNHNS, CDR2 SASEGT. The CDR3 DNA sequence: TGTGCCAGCAGTGAACAGGAGTCCTACGAGCAGTACTTC. It codes for CASSEQESYEQYF.

V and J are TRBV5-4 and TRBJ2-7, with 11 bases matching TRBD2. This CDR3 is 16 amino acids long. Trimming cost V 4 bases and J 3 bases; bases outside gene matches: 9. Germline values: CDR1 SGHNT, CDR2 YYREEE (reference sequence). CDR3 sequence: CASSTYSGTSGYEQYF. CDR3 DNA: TGTGCCAGCAGCACATACTCCGGGACTAGCGGCTACGAGCAGTACTTC.

The J gene is TRBJ1-4, the V gene TRBV6-1, with D possibly matching TRBD1 (5 bases). Trimming cost V 9 bases and J 0 bases, with 14 bases left between them. Germline V gives CDR1 MNHNS, CDR2 SASEGT. The CDR3 totals 15 residues. CDR3 DNA sequence: TGTGCCAGTAATGGCGTGGGGGCAACTAATGAAAAACTGTTTTTT. This codes for CASNGVGATNEKLFF.

This clone was observed once. The chain combines TRBV7-2 with TRBJ2-7; 10 nucleotides match TRBD2. Looked up from germline, CDR1 is SGHTA and CDR2 is FQGNSA. The trim removed 4 bases at V and 0 bases at J, leaving 9 bases unmatched. The CDR3 length is 17 residues. The CDR3 nucleotides read TGTGCCAGCAGCTGGGGTGGACTAGCGGAGCCCTCCTACGAGCAGTACTTC. Translated: CASSWGGLAEPSYEQYF.

In its sample, this clone was seen a few times. The chain joins TRBV5-1 to TRBJ2-5, with 11 bases that match TRBD2. J gave up 1 base and V 0 bases, and 2 bases lay outside the gene matches. This CDR3 has 16 residues. Germline V gene sequence: CDR1 SGHRS, CDR2 YFSETQ. For the CDR3, the DNA is TGCGCCAGCAGCTTGGGGGGGACTAGCGGCCAAGAGACCCAGTACTTC. It is translated as CASSLGGTSGQETQYF.

The chain recombines TRBV6-6 with TRBJ2-7; D is perhaps TRBD2 (7 bases). CDR3 length equals 15 residues. V was cut by 7 bases and J by 0 bases, with 16 bases left in between. CDR1 MNHNY and CDR2 SVGAGI come from the germline V gene (reference sequence). The CDR3 reads CASTLGAGASYEQYF. In nucleotides, the CDR3 is TGTGCCAGCACCCTAGGTGCGGGGGCCTCCTACGAGCAGTACTTC.

This clone has a single count. V is TRBV11-2 and J is TRBJ1-1; 8 positions agree with TRBD1. The ends lost 5 bases at V and 4 bases at J; junction bases unmatched: 6. There are 14 residues in the CDR3. Germline-derived CDR1 and CDR2 are SGHAT and FQNNGV. The CDR3 nucleotides are TGTGCCAGCAGCCCACGGACAGGGAGCACTGAAGCTTTCTTT. Translating gives CASSPRTGSTEAFF.

This clone has just one count. This chain joins TRBV29-1 and TRBJ2-5; D gene uncertain. The CDR3 sequence is 10 residues long. Between the trimmed V and J ends, which lost 6 bases and 1 base, there was a span of 3 bases. Per germline, CDR1 SQVTM and CDR2 ANQGSEA. CDR3 DNA: TGCAGCGTCGGCCAAGAGACCCAGTACTTC. This codes for CSVGQETQYF.

The chain carries TRBV5-1 and TRBJ2-3; 8 bases map to TRBD1. With 3 bases clipped from V and 1 base from J, the junction kept 10 bases outside the gene matches. Germline values: CDR1 SGHRS, CDR2 YFSETQ. The CDR3 is made up of 17 amino acids. The CDR3, as DNA: TGCGCCAGCAGCTCTGCAGGGGGCTCAGCGGGCACAGATACGCAGTATTTT. Translation gives CASSSAGGSAGTDTQYF.

The chain employs TRBV9 and TRBJ2-2; D perhaps matches TRBD2 (6 bases). The germline CDR1 and CDR2 sequences are SGDLS and YYNGEE. Trimming removed 2 bases from V and 1 base from J, with 9 bases in between. The CDR3 loop spans 15 amino acids. CDR3 sequence: CASSVLAENTGELFF. As DNA, the CDR3 is TGTGCCAGCAGCGTTTTAGCGGAGAACACCGGGGAGCTGTTTTTT.

This clone was seen more than once but under ten times. The chain joins TRBV6-1 to TRBJ2-7; 7 bases match TRBD2. Per germline, CDR1 MNHNS and CDR2 SASEGT. The V and J ends lost 1 base and 1 base, in that order; junction bases with no gene match: 4. This CDR3 region has 15 residues. CDR3 residues: CASSEEASGSYEQYF. The CDR3 nucleotides are TGTGCCAGCAGTGAAGAGGCTAGCGGTTCCTACGAGCAGTACTTC.

Here the CDR3 reads CASNRELGEQFF. CDR3 DNA sequence: TGTGCCAGCAATAGAGAGTTGGGTGAGCAGTTCTTC. This sequence joins TRBV2 and TRBJ2-1, with D unresolved. Between the trimmed V and J ends, which lost 7 bases and 9 bases, there was a span of 13 bases. Per germline, CDR1 SNHLY and CDR2 FYNNEI. This CDR3 comprises 12 residues.

The chain carries TRBV7-2 and TRBJ2-5; D is unresolved. CDR1 and CDR2 from the germline V gene are SGHTA and FQGNSA. The CDR3 covers 14 residues. Trimming took 5 bases from V and 1 from J, leaving 11 bases between them. The CDR3 sequence: CASSPVTAQETQYF. CDR3 sequence (DNA): TGTGCCAGCAGCCCGGTGACGGCCCAAGAGACCCAGTACTTC.

J is TRBJ2-7 and V is TRBV13; 12 nucleotides agree with TRBD1. Germline V lookup: CDR1 PRHDT, CDR2 FYEKMQ (reference sequence). The J segment lost 7 bases and the V segment lost 5 bases, leaving 9 bases of the junction unmatched. This CDR3 spans 15 amino acids. The DNA of the CDR3 is TGTGCCAGCAGCCCGCCGGGACAGGGGGCGTATGAGCAGTACTTC. This codes for CASSPPGQGAYEQYF.

In regard to this clone: This same CDR3 is encoded by further DNA sequences in the sample. The rearrangement joins TRBV7-2 to TRBJ1-4; weak D call: TRBD1 (5 bases). Germline CDR1 and CDR2: SGHTA and FQGNSA. The CDR3 loop spans 16 amino acids. V was trimmed by 1 base and J by 5 bases, leaving 14 bases between them. DNA of the CDR3: TGTGCCAGCAGCTTAGGGGTTTCAGGGACCAATGAAAAACTGTTTTTT. Amino acid sequence: CASSLGVSGTNEKLFF.

The chain couples TRBV6-6 to TRBJ1-2; TRBD1 matches 9 bases. The CDR3 has 14 amino acids. Germline V gives CDR1 MNHNY, CDR2 SVGAGI (reference sequence). V dropped 6 bases and J dropped 4; count of bases not matched to a gene: 6. CDR3 in DNA: TGTGCCAGCAGAGCCCGGGACAGGGCCTATGGCTACACCTTC. Translating it yields CASRARDRAYGYTF.

The V and J genes are TRBV6-5 and TRBJ2-7; 7 bases line up with TRBD2. From germline, CDR1 is MNHEY and CDR2 SVGAGI. The CDR3 is 15 residues long. V lost 0 bases to trimming and J lost 6 bases; unmatched junction nucleotides: 8. The CDR3 is CASSYSATSLSEQYF. CDR3 sequence (DNA): TGTGCCAGCAGTTACTCAGCGACTAGCTTATCCGAGCAGTACTTC.

J is TRBJ2-2 and V is TRBV9; TRBD2 is a possible D gene (5 bases). The germline V gene encodes CDR1 SGDLS and CDR2 YYNGEE. The CDR3 totals 16 residues. Trimming shortened V by 0 bases and J by 0 bases, and 9 bases separated the two germline ends. CDR3: CASSVGRGPNTGELFF. In nucleotides, the CDR3 is TGTGCCAGCAGCGTAGGACGGGGTCCGAACACCGGGGAGCTGTTTTTT.

The CDR3 DNA sequence: TGTGCCAGCTCACCGTATTCCGGGAACGGGGAGCTGTTTTTT. Residues: CASSPYSGNGELFF. This chain connects TRBV18 to TRBJ2-2; TRBD2 might be the D (5 bases). The length of the CDR3 is 14 residues. V gave up 3 bases and J gave up 7 bases, with 12 bases separating them. Germline CDR1 and CDR2: KGHSH and LQKENI. Full variable domain (rest looked up from reference TRBV18 and TRBJ2-2): NAGVMQNPRHLVRRRGQEARLRCSPMKGHSHVYWYRQLPEEGLKFMVYLQKENIIDESGMPKERFSAEFPKEGPSILRIQQVVRGDSAAYFCASSPYSGNGELFFGEGSRLTVL.

This rearrangement joins TRBV20-1 to TRBJ1-1, with D perhaps matching TRBD1 (5 bases). The length of the CDR3 is 11 residues. The V end lost 6 bases, the J end lost 7 bases, and 12 bases lay between the germline ends. CDR1 is DFQATT, CDR2 SNEGSKA, per germline (reference sequence). The CDR3 protein is CSAPGFYEAFF. As DNA, the CDR3 is TGCAGTGCACCAGGGTTTTATGAAGCTTTCTTT.

J is TRBJ2-7 and V is TRBV2; possibly TRBD1 or TRBD2 for D (5 bases each). The V and J ends lost 6 bases and 4 bases respectively, with 16 bases between them. Germline V gives CDR1 SNHLY, CDR2 FYNNEI. The CDR3 consists of 14 residues. DNA for the CDR3: TGTGCCAGCAGACCCGGGACGCGAGGTTACGAGCAGTACTTC. Amino acids: CASRPGTRGYEQYF.

The J gene is TRBJ1-5, the V gene TRBV6-5; tentatively, D is TRBD1 (6 bases). CDR3 length: 14 residues. Germline V gives CDR1 MNHEY, CDR2 SVGAGI. The V and J ends lost 8 bases and 2 bases respectively, with 13 bases between them. The CDR3 bases are TGTGCCAGCGGCGGGGGCTTGGGCAATCAGCCCCAGCATTTT. Translation: CASGGGLGNQPQHF.

The J gene is TRBJ1-1, the V gene TRBV6-5; perhaps TRBD1 as D (5 bases). The CDR3 covers 14 residues. Per germline, CDR1 MNHEY and CDR2 SVGAGI. Trimming took off 0 bases at V and 6 bases at J, with 11 bases between the two ends. The DNA for the CDR3 is TGTGCCAGCAGTTACTCGGGGGTGGGACCTGAAGCTTTCTTT. It encodes CASSYSGVGPEAFF.

The gene calls are TRBV4-1 and TRBJ1-2, with D maybe TRBD1 (5 bases). The germline V gene encodes CDR1 MGHRA and CDR2 YSYEKL. The CDR3 loop spans 22 amino acids. Trimming shortened V by 1 base and J by 5 bases, and 35 bases separated the two germline ends. CDR3 in DNA: TGCGCCAGCAGCCAAGCGCAATTACGCCAAACTGGCCGGGTGACAGCCAGGTATGGCTACACCTTC. Protein sequence: CASSQAQLRQTGRVTARYGYTF.

The gene calls are TRBV5-1 and TRBJ2-7; TRBD2 matches at 10 bases. The germline V gene has CDR1 SGHRS and CDR2 YFSETQ. Trimming removed 4 bases from V and 5 bases from J; junction bases left unmatched: 9. The CDR3 has 15 residues. The DNA of the CDR3 is TGCGCCAGCAGCCAAAGCGGGAGGGCCGAGGACGAGCAGTACTTC. It yields the protein CASSQSGRAEDEQYF.

The chain employs TRBV5-6 and TRBJ2-6; D is perhaps TRBD1 (6 bases). The CDR3 is made up of 15 amino acids. Germline V gene lookup returns CDR1 SGHDT and CDR2 YYEEEE. V dropped 3 bases and J dropped 4 bases, with 11 bases sitting between them. The CDR3 here is CASSSVGAGANVLTF. CDR3 nucleotide sequence: TGTGCCAGCAGCTCCGTGGGGGCCGGGGCCAACGTCCTGACTTTC.